These 14 T cell receptor beta chains were all obtained from the same sample, sequenced in a study of vaccination effects on CD4 cells after COVID-19. Their specific antigens are unknown. Expansion with viral peptide pools was applied to antigen-specific CD4+ T cells by the ViraFEST assay prior to sequencing. Isolation of CD4+ T cells took place after 10 days of culture. SARS-CoV-2 infection was confirmed by PCR in the person between March and December 2020. Participants were vaccinated with two doses of either the BNT162b2 or mRNA-1273 vaccine. Some clones are missing from TCRdb's copy, which holds only in-frame ones; the method was immunoSEQ multiplex PCR. The sample contains about 14,000 clones, around three quarters of which appear only once. The specimen was CD4+ T cells from PBMCs cultured with HCoV-NL63 spike peptides, collected after COVID-19 vaccination. Every receptor here comes from a human donor who had a prior SARS-CoV-2 infection.

The V call is TRBV9, the J call TRBJ2-7; 15 bases map to TRBD2. Germline assignment: CDR1 SGDLS and CDR2 YYNGEE. The CDR3 length is 17 residues. Losses at the gene ends were 0 bases for V and 1 base for J; bases not matched to a gene: 2. The CDR3 spells CASSVGTSGRGSYEQYF. The CDR3 DNA reads as TGTGCCAGCAGCGTAGGGACTAGCGGGAGGGGATCCTACGAGCAGTACTTC. The whole variable domain, remainder taken from reference TRBV9 and TRBJ2-7, is DSGVTQTPKHLITATGQRVTLRCSPRSGDLSVYWYQQSLDQGLQFLIQYYNGEERAKGNILERFSAQQFPDLHSELNLSSLELGDSALYFCASSVGTSGRGSYEQYFGPGTRLTVT.

This clone was found once. The chain carries TRBV24-1 and TRBJ1-2; 9 nucleotides align to TRBD1. There are 15 residues in the CDR3. Germline CDR1 and CDR2: KGHDR and SFDVKD. V shed 3 bases and J 4 bases; nucleotides not matched to a gene: 5. CDR3 sequence (DNA): TGTGCCACCAGTGATGCCGGGACAGGGAGCTATGGCTACACCTTC. Protein product: CATSDAGTGSYGYTF.

The chain links TRBV9 to TRBJ2-5, with D possibly TRBD2 on 6 matching bases. The germline gives CDR1 SGDLS, CDR2 YYNGEE. Trimming shortened V by 2 bases and J by 2 bases, and 10 bases separated the two germline ends. The CDR3 sequence is 14 residues long. CDR3 residues: CASSVGGSQETQYF. The CDR3 bases are TGTGCCAGCAGCGTTGGGGGGTCTCAAGAGACCCAGTACTTC.

In this sample, this clone turned up a few times. V is TRBV25-1 and J is TRBJ2-2; D is uncertain. V was trimmed by 2 bases and J by 0 bases, leaving 10 bases between them. This CDR3 contains 16 residues. Per the germline V gene, CDR1 is MGHDK and CDR2 is SYGVNS. The CDR3 nucleotides read TGTGCCAGCAGTGAACGCCGGACGGCGAACACCGGGGAGCTGTTTTTT. It codes for CASSERRTANTGELFF.

This chain uses TRBV5-1 with TRBJ1-1; maybe TRBD1 (5 bases). This CDR3 comprises 13 residues. Germline V gene lookup returns CDR1 SGHRS and CDR2 YFSETQ. Trimming cost V 4 bases and J 1 base, with 8 bases left between them. The CDR3 loop is CASSRDPNTEAFF. In nucleotides, the CDR3 is TGCGCCAGCAGCAGGGACCCGAACACTGAAGCTTTCTTT.

The chain combines TRBV7-9 with TRBJ2-3; 9 nucleotides line up with TRBD2. CDR1 is SEHNR and CDR2 is FQNEAQ in the germline V gene (reference sequence). The V and J ends lost 7 bases and 1 base, in that order; junction bases with no gene match: 6. This CDR3 region has 15 residues. DNA of the CDR3: TGTGCCAGCACCCTGTTAGCGGGGGGCACAGATACGCAGTATTTT. It codes for CASTLLAGGTDTQYF.

This clone was counted between two and nine times. The chain links TRBV3-1 (or the pseudogene TRBV3-2) to TRBJ2-7, with D unclear. The CDR3 is 14 amino acids. CDR1 and CDR2 from the germline V gene are LGHDT and YNNKEL (reference sequence). Between the trimmed V and J ends, which lost 1 base and 3 bases, there was a span of 10 bases. The CDR3 loop reads CASSQGPGVYEQYF. CDR3 nucleotides: TGTGCCAGCAGCCAAGGGCCAGGCGTCTACGAGCAGTACTTC.

V is TRBV24-1 and J is TRBJ2-5, with a weak D call TRBD1 (6 bases). Trimming removed 4 bases from V and 4 bases from J, with 9 bases in between. The CDR3 consists of 13 residues. In germline, CDR1 is KGHDR, CDR2 SFDVKD. Here the CDR3 DNA reads TGTGCCACCAGTGAGGGGGCTCGAGAGACCCAGTACTTC. Translated: CATSEGARETQYF.

J is TRBJ1-4 and V is TRBV5-5; D not resolved. Germline CDR1 is SGHKS and CDR2 is YYEKEE (reference sequence). The CDR3 totals 15 residues. Trimming took 6 bases from V and 6 from J, leaving 18 bases between them. This CDR3 reads CASIPSVHGDEKLFF. CDR3 DNA sequence: TGTGCCAGCATCCCCTCCGTCCATGGGGATGAAAAACTGTTTTTT.

By share of the sample, this clone is medium-sized. The chain uses TRBV11-3 and TRBJ2-1; D perhaps matches TRBD2 (6 bases). This CDR3 is built from 14 residues. Trimming removed 5 bases at V and 4 bases at J, with 12 bases between. Per the germline V gene, CDR1 is SGHNT and CDR2 is YENEEA. The CDR3, as DNA: TGTGCCAGCAGCACGGGGGACCAATACAATGAGCAGTTCTTC. Amino acids: CASSTGDQYNEQFF.

The chain couples TRBV14 to TRBJ2-1; D possibly matches TRBD1 or TRBD2 (8 bases each). With 4 bases removed from V and 4 bases from J, the gap between germline ends came to 23 bases. CDR1 is SGHDN, CDR2 FVKESK, per germline. CDR3 length: 18 amino acids. Here the CDR3 DNA reads TGTGCCAGCAGCCGATACAGGGGGAGCGGGAGTTCATACAATGAGCAGTTCTTC. Translating gives CASSRYRGSGSSYNEQFF.

The chain links TRBV11-3 to TRBJ2-3; the D gene is possibly TRBD1 (5 bases). Trimming took 5 bases from V and 0 from J, leaving 15 bases between them. There are 16 residues in the CDR3. From germline, CDR1 is SGHNT and CDR2 YENEEA. CDR3: CASSHQGPPSTDTQYF. CDR3 bases: TGTGCCAGCAGCCACCAGGGTCCGCCTAGCACAGATACGCAGTATTTT.

This chain connects TRBV6-5 to TRBJ1-2; tentatively, D is TRBD1 (6 bases). CDR1 MNHEY and CDR2 SVGAGI come from the germline V gene. The CDR3 contains 13 residues. V was trimmed by 6 bases and J by 5 bases, leaving 13 bases between them. The CDR3 region is CASSKTGQYGYTF. The CDR3 DNA is TGTGCCAGCAGCAAGACAGGCCAATATGGCTACACCTTC.

V is TRBV18 and J is TRBJ1-1; D gene unclear. This CDR3 region has 14 residues. Germline V gives CDR1 KGHSH, CDR2 LQKENI. V was clipped by 3 bases and J by 2 bases, with 10 bases between them. The CDR3 region is CASSPRILNTEAFF. The CDR3 DNA sequence: TGTGCCAGCTCACCCCGGATACTCAACACTGAAGCTTTCTTT.